The 13 T cell receptor beta chains below were found in one sample sequenced in a study of blood T cells in healthy people across ages. The authors ran a second PCR of roughly 7 to 11 cycles using a sample-barcoded 5' primer and a J-beta primer mix. One entry per CDR3 protein, called by TCRdb with MiXCR from the 5' RACE reads. In the table there are under 2 million distinct CDR3 sequences, about 31% of which are singletons. Sequenced material: blood. Every receptor here comes from a woman in her twenties or thirties in good health.

This clonotype was picked up one time. The rearrangement joins TRBV2 to TRBJ2-1; no reliable D call. This CDR3 is built from 14 residues. The germline V gene has CDR1 SNHLY and CDR2 FYNNEI. The ends were cut back, 8 bases at V and 1 base at J, with 12 bases in the middle. The chain's CDR3 is CASAGPESYNEQFF. As DNA, the CDR3 is TGTGCCAGCGCTGGGCCCGAATCCTACAATGAGCAGTTCTTC.

J is TRBJ2-3 and V is TRBV20-1; 7 bases agree with TRBD2. CDR1 is DFQATT, CDR2 SNEGSKA, per germline (reference sequence). The CDR3 has 16 residues. The J segment lost 1 base and the V segment lost 6 bases, leaving 13 bases of the junction unmatched. The CDR3 sequence: CSASIREVLGTDTQYF. DNA of the CDR3: TGCAGTGCATCAATCCGGGAGGTCCTTGGCACAGATACGCAGTATTTT.

This clonotype turned up a few times. The gene calls are TRBV7-3 and TRBJ2-1; TRBD2 agrees at 9 bases. CDR3 size: 16 residues. The germline gives CDR1 SGHTA, CDR2 FQGTGA. With 4 bases clipped from V and 10 bases from J, the junction kept 14 bases outside the gene matches. As DNA, the CDR3 is TGTGCCAGCAGCTCAACCAGGACTAGCGTCTTGGGGGAGCAGTTCTTC. It specifies CASSSTRTSVLGEQFF.

This clonotype was found a few times. The CDR3 DNA reads as TGCGCCAGCAGCTTTACCCGGGGGACCTACGAGCAGTACTTC. Amino acid sequence: CASSFTRGTYEQYF. V and J are TRBV5-1 and TRBJ2-7, with D perhaps TRBD2 (6 bases). Trimming cost V 2 bases and J 2 bases, with 11 bases left between them. Germline CDR1 and CDR2: SGHRS and YFSETQ. The CDR3 runs 14 residues.

The DNA for the CDR3 is TGTGCCAGCAGCGTAGGTCGGAGCAGGAGTTACGAGCAGTACTTC. The encoded protein is CASSVGRSRSYEQYF. V gene TRBV9 combines with J gene TRBJ2-7; the D is unclear. CDR3 length: 15 residues. Per germline, CDR1 SGDLS and CDR2 YYNGEE. The V and J ends lost 0 bases and 4 bases respectively, with 14 bases between them.

The CDR3 DNA reads TGTGCCAGCACGACTAGCGGGACCTCCTACGAGCAGTACTTC. It translates to CASTTSGTSYEQYF. The gene calls are TRBV27 and TRBJ2-7; TRBD2 matches at 11 bases. The germline V gene has CDR1 MNHEY and CDR2 SMNVEV (reference sequence). The length of the CDR3 is 14 residues. Trimming removed 7 bases from V and 0 bases from J; junction bases left unmatched: 2.

The gene calls are TRBV27 and TRBJ2-5; TRBD2 aligns across 9 bases. The CDR3 spans 16 residues. Unmatched junction bases numbered 14, after V lost 1 base and J lost 11 bases. The germline CDR1 and CDR2 sequences are MNHEY and SMNVEV (reference sequence). The CDR3 spells CASSLYERGAGNEQYF. CDR3 sequence (DNA): TGTGCCAGCAGTTTATATGAGCGGGGGGCGGGAAATGAGCAGTACTTC.

The chain is built from TRBV20-1 and TRBJ1-2; 7 positions match TRBD1. Trimming took 2 bases from V and 5 from J; bases not matched to a gene: 5. In germline, CDR1 is DFQATT, CDR2 SNEGSKA (reference sequence). The CDR3 extends over 13 amino acids. The CDR3 DNA sequence: TGCAGTGCTAGAAAAGGGGGCTCGTATGGCTACACCTTC. It specifies CSARKGGSYGYTF.

As to this clonotype: The junction does not match germline at one end; this may be a read error. The V and J genes are TRBV14 and TRBJ2-1; the match to TRBD2 covers 7 bases. The CDR3 sequence is 15 residues long. Germline V gives CDR1 SGHDN, CDR2 FVKESK. Here the CDR3 DNA reads TGTACCAGCAGCCAAAATCCCGGGAGGTCCAATGAGCAGTTCTTC. Translation gives CTSSQNPGRSNEQFF.

The sample holds many counts of this clonotype. This rearrangement joins TRBV29-1 to TRBJ2-1; D is uncertain. Germline CDR1 reads SQVTM; CDR2 reads ANQGSEA. With 4 bases removed from V and 0 bases from J, the gap between germline ends came to 7 bases. The CDR3 is 13 amino acids. Here the CDR3 reads CSVGRSSYNEQFF. CDR3 nucleotides: TGCAGCGTTGGTCGGAGCTCCTACAATGAGCAGTTCTTC.

The V call is TRBV7-6, the J call TRBJ2-1; D uncertain. Germline lookup yields CDR1 SGHVS and CDR2 FNYEAQ. Trimming pared 4 bases from V and 8 bases from J, leaving 9 bases between. The CDR3 has 12 residues. CDR3 amino acids: CASSSLFDEQFF. CDR3 DNA: TGTGCCAGCAGCTCCCTATTCGATGAGCAGTTCTTC.

This clonotype appeared once. A much larger clone differs from this one at a single base, so this may be a read error. The genes are TRBV4-2 and TRBJ2-5, with TRBD1 identical over 7 bases. The CDR3 runs 16 residues. In germline, CDR1 is LGHNA, CDR2 YNFKEQ. CDR3 sequence (DNA): TGTGCCAGCAACCAAGATTTCCCGGGACAGCAAGAGACCCAGTACTTC. Amino acids: CASNQDFPGQQETQYF.

The chain has TRBV30 and TRBJ2-1; 7 bases are shared with TRBD1. From germline, CDR1 is GTSNPN and CDR2 SVGIG (reference sequence). Trimming at V came to 4 bases and at J to 10 bases, leaving 13 bases not matched to a gene. The CDR3 runs 14 residues. The DNA for the CDR3 is TGTGCCTGGAAAGGGGGCCTCCGTGAAGGGGAGCAGTTCTTC. This gives the protein CAWKGGLREGEQFF.